This T cell receptor (beta chain) appears in the sequencing data of a study of spatial heterogeneity in lung cancer. Overall study: Sequencing covered available follow-up PBMC samples collected a median of about two years after resection. Study-level points and caveats: Blood showed ubiquitous tumor TCRs more often at resection than at routine follow-up.

Each CDR3 protein gets one entry after TCRdb re-called the 5' RACE reads with MiXCR. The sample includes some 41,000 distinct CDR3 sequences, 22% of them seen just once. The CDR3 covers 16 residues. The V segment lost 5 bases and the J segment 2 bases; nucleotides outside the gene matches: 3. In germline, CDR1 is SGHTA, CDR2 FQGNSA. This clonotype appeared many times. Its antigen is not known. Described time point: blood at routine non-recurrence follow-up after resection. Whole RNA from tumor, nontumor lung or frozen PBMC was sequenced unsorted. This rearrangement joins TRBV7-2 to TRBJ2-1, with 13 bases lining up with TRBD2. The specimen was PBMCs, collected at follow-up. The clonotype originates from a female donor with early-stage non-small cell lung cancer. The CDR3 is CASSPGLAGAYNEQFF. The CDR3 coding sequence is TGTGCCAGCAGCCCCGGACTAGCGGGAGCCTACAATGAGCAGTTCTTC. Using reference TRBV7-2 and TRBJ2-1 for the parts outside the CDR3, the full variable domain is GAGVSQSPSNKVTEKGKDVELRCDPISGHTALYWYRQSLGQGLEFLIYFQGNSAPDKSGLPSDRFSAERTGGSVSTLTIQRTQQEDSAVYLCASSPGLAGAYNEQFFGPGTRLTVL.